This T cell receptor (beta chain) was recovered during a study of T cell changes during pregnancy in multiple sclerosis. The CDR3 has 17 residues. CDR1 and CDR2 from the germline V gene are SGDLS and YYNGEE. The junction had 16 bases not matched to a gene; V was cut back by 3 bases and J by 7 bases. Sequencing used immunoSEQ multiplex PCR; TCRdb keeps in-frame clones, though not all of them. The repertoire holds approximately 33,000 clones, with about 90% as singletons. The input for sequencing was CD4+ T cells from peripheral blood mononuclear cells, taken after pregnancy. The chain links TRBV9 to TRBJ2-3, with 8 positions matching TRBD2. This clonotype was obtained from a female donor with multiple sclerosis, enrolled in a pregnancy study. The CDR3 nucleotides read TGTGCCAGCAGCGCAGATTTGGGGACTAGTTCCCGCCATACGCAGTATTTT. Encoded protein: CASSADLGTSSRHTQYF.